The 6 T cell receptor beta chains in this list originate from one sample, sequenced in a study of blood T cell repertoires in COVID-19. Assay used: immunoSEQ multiplex PCR; TCRdb lists only in-frame clones, some missing. The repertoire consists of about 160,000 clones, with roughly 89% occurring once and the leading ten covering under 5%. Sequencing input: peripheral blood. These TCRs come from an older woman who had recovered from COVID-19.

The rearrangement uses TRBV6-1 and TRBJ2-2; D is unresolved. CDR1 is MNHNS, CDR2 SASEGT, per germline. This CDR3 contains 17 residues. The V end was cut by 4 bases, the J end by 1 base, with 16 bases between. DNA of the CDR3: TGTGCCAGCAGTGTAGCAAGGCGGCCCTTGAACACCGGGGAGCTGTTTTTT. Translation gives CASSVARRPLNTGELFF.

The rearrangement joins TRBV28 to TRBJ1-2; TRBD1 is a possible D gene (6 bases). The CDR3 consists of 14 residues. Trimming took 2 bases from V and 2 from J, leaving 9 bases between them. Germline loops: CDR1 MDHEN, CDR2 SYDVKM. This CDR3 is CASSLGQLNYGYTF. The CDR3 bases are TGTGCCAGCAGTTTAGGACAGTTAAACTATGGCTACACCTTC.

The rearrangement uses TRBV5-1 and TRBJ2-3; D may be TRBD1 (5 bases). Germline CDR1 is SGHRS and CDR2 is YFSETQ. V dropped 4 bases and J dropped 0 bases, with 15 bases sitting between them. The CDR3 sequence is 16 residues long. The CDR3 spells CASSGARDSSTDTQYF. DNA for the CDR3: TGCGCCAGCAGCGGGGCTAGGGATTCTAGCACAGATACGCAGTATTTT.

The chain employs TRBV4-1 and TRBJ2-2; TRBD2 is a possible D gene (7 bases). The germline CDR1 and CDR2 sequences are MGHRA and YSYEKL. This CDR3 region has 16 residues. Trimming shortened V by 0 bases and J by 6 bases, and 14 bases separated the two germline ends. As DNA, the CDR3 is TGCGCCAGCAGCCAAGAGGGAGGGGGGCTCCCCGGGGAGCTGTTTTTT. Translated, it gives CASSQEGGGLPGELFF.

The V gene is TRBV2, the J gene TRBJ1-2; the D is unclear. Trimming removed 0 bases at V and 0 bases at J, with 14 bases between. Germline assignment: CDR1 SNHLY and CDR2 FYNNEI. The CDR3 contains 17 residues. CDR3 DNA: TGTGCCAGCAGTGAAGCAACCCGACATGTCGCTAACTATGGCTACACCTTC. Encoded protein: CASSEATRHVANYGYTF.

V gene TRBV6-1 combines with J gene TRBJ2-4; TRBD2 matches 9 bases. Germline V lookup: CDR1 MNHNS, CDR2 SASEGT. V gave up 0 bases and J gave up 0 bases; unmatched junction bases: 9. CDR3 length: 19 amino acids. The CDR3 loop reads CASSEALAGPPGAKNIQYF. The CDR3 DNA reads TGTGCCAGCAGTGAAGCGCTAGCGGGGCCGCCGGGAGCCAAAAACATTCAGTACTTC.